These 25 T cell receptor beta chains originate from one sample sequenced in a study of post-analysis software for immune sequencing data. Broader study findings: Patients carried a handful of TRBV segments more frequently than controls did, and TRBV5-6, TRBV5-1 and TRBV20-1 were among them.

No antigens are known for them. Each TCR beta cDNA library carried unique molecular identifiers. TCRdb ran MiXCR on the PCR reads and lists one entry per CDR3 protein. The sample records around 250,000 distinct CDR3 sequences, 36% being singletons. Material: blood. Source of these receptors: a girl aged 10-17 years with multiple sclerosis.

This clonotype has just one count. A read error may explain this, as a much larger clone is one base away. The V call is TRBV25-1, the J call TRBJ1-5; no firm D call. Germline-derived CDR1 and CDR2 are MGHDK and SYGVNS. The CDR3 loop spans 13 amino acids. The CDR3 spells CAGSDQSNQPQHF. CDR3 sequence (DNA): TGTGCCGGCAGTGATCAAAGCAATCAGCCCCAGCATTTT.

V is TRBV6-5 and J is TRBJ2-1; D might be TRBD2 (6 bases). Trimming cost V 7 bases and J 7 bases, with 17 bases left between them. The CDR3 extends over 14 amino acids. Germline V gene sequence: CDR1 MNHEY, CDR2 SVGAGI. As DNA, the CDR3 is TGTGCCAGCATTGCCGCGGGAACTGTAAATGAGCAGTTCTTC. It codes for CASIAAGTVNEQFF.

This clonotype was detected once. V is TRBV20-1 and J is TRBJ2-5; tentatively, D is TRBD2 (6 bases). This CDR3 has 16 residues. Per the germline V gene, CDR1 is DFQATT and CDR2 is SNEGSKA (reference sequence). The ends were cut back, 4 bases at V and 1 base at J, with 19 bases in the middle. Here the CDR3 reads CSAMGGSGHLQETQYF. In DNA form, the CDR3 reads TGCAGTGCTATGGGGGGTAGCGGACATCTCCAAGAGACCCAGTACTTC.

This clonotype turned up a few times. The rearrangement uses TRBV27 and TRBJ1-5, with D tentatively TRBD1 (5 bases). The CDR3 is 15 residues long. Germline assignment: CDR1 MNHEY and CDR2 SMNVEV (reference sequence). Trimming removed 5 bases from V and 9 bases from J, with 20 bases in between. CDR3 amino acids: CASSDVGTSEGPQHF. The CDR3 DNA sequence: TGTGCCAGCAGTGACGTCGGGACCTCGGAAGGGCCCCAGCATTTT.

The CDR3, as DNA: TGTGCCACCAGTGGAAGGAGGACAGGGGCCCTTAACTATGGCTACACCTTC. Protein sequence: CATSGRRTGALNYGYTF. The chain uses TRBV24-1 and TRBJ1-2, with TRBD1 identical over 9 bases. The V gene's germline CDR1 is KGHDR and CDR2 SFDVKD. Trimming took 5 bases from V and 1 from J; bases not matched to a gene: 10. This CDR3 comprises 17 residues.

This clonotype was recorded at least ten times. The rearrangement joins TRBV20-1 to TRBJ2-1; possible D gene TRBD2, 6 bases. The length of the CDR3 is 14 residues. The germline gives CDR1 DFQATT, CDR2 SNEGSKA (reference sequence). V dropped 0 bases and J dropped 4 bases, with 10 bases sitting between them. CDR3 sequence (DNA): TGCAGTGCTAGAGAAGGCGGGAAATACAATGAGCAGTTCTTC. It codes for CSAREGGKYNEQFF.

A note on this clonotype: This clone may be a read error of a much larger clone one base away. The rearrangement uses TRBV20-1 and TRBJ2-3; TRBD2 aligns across 9 bases. This CDR3 region has 15 residues. V shed 6 bases and J 1 base; nucleotides not matched to a gene: 8. Germline values: CDR1 DFQATT, CDR2 SNEGSKA (reference sequence). CDR3 protein: CSAHSRTSGTDTQYF. The DNA of the CDR3 is TGCAGTGCCCATTCCCGGACTAGCGGCACAGATACGCAGTATTTT.

The chain combines TRBV20-1 with TRBJ2-4; the D gene is possibly TRBD2 (6 bases). Germline V gene lookup returns CDR1 DFQATT and CDR2 SNEGSKA (reference sequence). Between the trimmed V and J ends, which lost 6 bases and 0 bases, there was a span of 15 bases. The CDR3 extends over 15 amino acids. CDR3 sequence (DNA): TGCAGTGCCAACATGGGACTTCCAGCCAAAAACATTCAGTACTTC. It translates to CSANMGLPAKNIQYF.

The chain joins TRBV10-1 to TRBJ1-2; TRBD1 is a possible D gene (6 bases). This CDR3 has 13 residues. V was clipped by 6 bases and J by 4 bases, with 12 bases between them. Germline V gives CDR1 WNHNN, CDR2 SYGVQD (reference sequence). CDR3 region: CASRPGVGYGYTF. CDR3 DNA sequence: TGCGCCAGCAGGCCAGGGGTCGGCTATGGCTACACCTTC.

This clonotype has a count of ten or more. CDR3 in DNA: TGTGCCAGCAAGGGGGACCGATACGAGCAGTACTTC. Its translation is CASKGDRYEQYF. The chain combines TRBV7-8 with TRBJ2-7; tentative D call: TRBD1 (6 bases). The CDR3 sequence is 12 residues long. The V end lost 7 bases, the J end lost 4 bases, and 11 bases lay between the germline ends. CDR1 is SGHVS and CDR2 is FQNEAQ in the germline V gene.

This chain joins TRBV30 and TRBJ1-5; D possibly corresponds to TRBD1 (5 bases). Trimming cost V 2 bases and J 0 bases, with 23 bases left between them. The CDR3 length is 19 residues. CDR1 is GTSNPN, CDR2 SVGIG, per germline (reference sequence). For the CDR3, the DNA is TGTGCCTGGAGTTTGAATACGGGGCTCAACGATCGTAGCAATCAGCCCCAGCATTTT. Translation: CAWSLNTGLNDRSNQPQHF.

This clonotype was picked up many times. The V call is TRBV20-1, the J call TRBJ2-5; 11 bases agree with TRBD2. J lost 2 bases, V lost 0 bases, and 11 bases had no gene match. Germline assignment: CDR1 DFQATT and CDR2 SNEGSKA (reference sequence). The CDR3 runs to 18 residues. The CDR3 nucleotides read TGCAGTGCTAGAGATTATGATAGCGGGGGGGCAGGGCAAGAGACCCAGTACTTC. Its protein is CSARDYDSGGAGQETQYF.

This clonotype was recorded a few times. The rearrangement joins TRBV20-1 to TRBJ2-1; TRBD2 aligns across 8 bases. Unmatched junction bases numbered 7, after V lost 5 bases and J lost 7 bases. CDR3 length equals 13 residues. Germline V gene data show CDR1 as DFQATT and CDR2 as SNEGSKA (reference sequence). DNA for the CDR3: TGCAGTGCTCCCCGGACTAGCAGGAATGAGCAGTTCTTC. Protein: CSAPRTSRNEQFF.

This clonotype has a count of ten or more. The CDR3 DNA follows: TGTGCCAGCAGCCGGTTGAGCGGAGTGGGAGATACGCAGTATTTT. Translation gives CASSRLSGVGDTQYF. The chain uses TRBV7-9 and TRBJ2-3, with D possibly matching TRBD2 (5 bases). Germline CDR1 SEHNR, CDR2 FQNEAQ (reference sequence). This CDR3 is 15 amino acids long. V dropped 5 bases and J dropped 5 bases, with 17 bases sitting between them.

The chain uses TRBV21-1 and TRBJ2-4; TRBD1, the D gene given by the table, was not confirmed from the DNA. The J call may be mistaken, given a closer DNA end match to TRBJ2-7. TRBV21-1 is a pseudogene locus. The CDR3 is made up of 15 amino acids. In DNA form, the CDR3 reads TGTGCCAGCAGTCTGGACAGGGGCGAGGGTTACGAGCAGTACTTC. As protein: CASSLDRGEGYEQYF.

This clonotype was detected many times. This rearrangement joins TRBV6-5 to TRBJ1-4, with D uncertain. This CDR3 has 16 amino acids. CDR1 and CDR2 (germline): MNHEY, SVGAGI. The V gene lost 0 bases and the J gene lost 3 bases, with 11 bases spanning the gap. The CDR3 is CASSYSSGRANEKLFF. The DNA of the CDR3 is TGTGCCAGCAGTTACTCGTCCGGGCGGGCTAATGAAAAACTGTTTTTT.

The table lists this clonotype with many counts. The rearrangement uses TRBV6-6 and TRBJ2-3; the D call may be TRBD1 or TRBD2 (6 bases each). CDR3 length: 16 residues. Germline CDR1 MNHNY, CDR2 SVGAGI (reference sequence). V lost 2 bases to trimming and J lost 0 bases, with 12 bases between them. The CDR3 coding sequence is TGTGCCAGCAGTTACGTCGGGGGCCTAAGCACAGATACGCAGTATTTT. Protein sequence: CASSYVGGLSTDTQYF.

The CDR3 DNA reads as TGCAGCGTTGAAGGGGTCAATGAGCAGTTCTTC. Encoded protein: CSVEGVNEQFF. V and J are TRBV29-1 and TRBJ2-1; D not certain. The CDR3 runs to 11 residues. Per the germline V gene, CDR1 is SQVTM and CDR2 is ANQGSEA. V was cut by 1 base and J by 6 bases, with 4 bases left in between.

As regards this clonotype: A read error may account for a junction end that differs from germline. The rearrangement uses TRBV11-2 and TRBJ2-3, with TRBD2 matching over 7 bases. CDR3 length equals 16 residues. Looked up from germline, CDR1 is SGHAT and CDR2 is FQNNGV. Here the CDR3 DNA reads TGTGCCAGCAGCCCTAGGGCGGGAGCCTTAGCAGACACGCAGTATTTT. It yields the protein CASSPRAGALADTQYF.

With regard to this clonotype: A much more abundant neighbour one base away suggests this may be a read error. The gene calls are TRBV12-3 or TRBV12-4 and TRBJ2-1, with 7 bases aligning to TRBD2. The CDR3 contains 10 residues. CDR3 residues: CACSRGVQFF. CDR3 sequence (DNA): TGTGCCTGCAGTCGGGGGGTGCAGTTCTTC.

The chain links TRBV5-5 to TRBJ1-1; the D gene is possibly TRBD1 (6 bases). Germline V CDR1 and CDR2: SGHKS, YYEKEE (reference sequence). Trimming took off 4 bases at V and 6 bases at J, with 16 bases between the two ends. The CDR3 is made up of 14 amino acids. The CDR3 nucleotides read TGTGCCAGCAGCCGCAGGGGCGTTGGCGCTGAAGCTTTCTTT. Protein product: CASSRRGVGAEAFF.

This clonotype occurred many times. CDR3 sequence (DNA): TGTGCCAGCAGCTTAGGAGGACAGGGCTCCTACAATGAGCAGTTCTTC. The encoded protein is CASSLGGQGSYNEQFF. The chain has TRBV7-9 and TRBJ2-1; 8 nucleotides agree with TRBD1. With 1 base clipped from V and 0 bases from J, the junction kept 2 bases outside the gene matches. The CDR3 has 16 residues. The germline V gene encodes CDR1 SEHNR and CDR2 FQNEAQ (reference sequence).

The chain couples TRBV2 to TRBJ1-2; 8 bases agree with TRBD1. This CDR3 region has 12 residues. Germline lookup yields CDR1 SNHLY and CDR2 FYNNEI. Unmatched junction bases numbered 5, after V lost 8 bases and J lost 6 bases. As DNA, the CDR3 is TGTGCCAGCGTTCGACAGGGGAATGGCTACACCTTC. This sequence encodes CASVRQGNGYTF. Based on the CDR3 plus reference TRBV2 and TRBJ1-2, the full variable domain is EPEVTQTPSHQVTQMGQEVILRCVPISNHLYFYWYRQILGQKVEFLVSFYNNEISEKSEIFDDQFSVERPDGSNFTLKIRSTKLEDSAMYFCASVRQGNGYTFGSGTRLTVV.

A note on this clonotype: This may come from a read error, since a much larger clone is one base off. V usage is TRBV24-1 and J usage is TRBJ1-2; D not certain. The germline CDR1 and CDR2 sequences are KGHDR and SFDVKD. CDR3 length: 13 residues. Trimming removed 7 bases from V and 5 bases from J, with 13 bases in between. CDR3 nucleotide sequence: TGTGCCACCAGCAGTACGGGGAGTTATGGCTACACCTTC. It yields the protein CATSSTGSYGYTF.

This sequence joins TRBV7-6 and TRBJ2-1, with D perhaps matching TRBD2 (7 bases). The germline V gene encodes CDR1 SGHVS and CDR2 FNYEAQ. This CDR3 spans 16 amino acids. V lost 0 bases and J lost 3, with 12 bases in between. The CDR3 DNA follows: TGTGCCAGCAGCTTAGCGTTGAGGGGGGGCTACAATGAGCAGTTCTTC. Its translation: CASSLALRGGYNEQFF.